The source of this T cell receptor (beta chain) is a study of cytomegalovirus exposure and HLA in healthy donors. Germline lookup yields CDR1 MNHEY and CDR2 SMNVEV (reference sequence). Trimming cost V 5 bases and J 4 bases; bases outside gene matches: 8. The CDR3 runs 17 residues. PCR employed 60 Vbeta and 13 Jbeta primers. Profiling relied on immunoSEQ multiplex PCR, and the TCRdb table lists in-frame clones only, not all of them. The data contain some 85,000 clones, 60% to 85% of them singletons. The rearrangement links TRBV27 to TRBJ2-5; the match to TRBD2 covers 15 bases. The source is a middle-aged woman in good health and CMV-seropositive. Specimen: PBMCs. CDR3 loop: CASSQTGTSGRRETQYF. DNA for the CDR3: TGTGCCAGCAGTCAAACCGGGACTAGCGGGAGGAGAGAGACCCAGTACTTC.